This TCR beta chain was sequenced for a study of beta chain features in type 1 diabetes. Whole-study findings and limits: There was a moderate but significant shortening of TCRB CDR3s in all four CD4+ subsets of Type 1 diabetes patients.

Details on this clone: The antigen is unknown.

V was pared by 5 bases and J by 5 bases, with 11 bases of the junction left unmatched. CDR3 size: 16 residues. Germline values: CDR1 SGHTA, CDR2 FQGNSA. Reverse transcribing all isolated RNA meant expressed TCRB transcripts were sequenced. Using immunoSEQ multiplex PCR, the repertoire was profiled, and TCRdb retains in-frame clones only, with some absent. The sample shows 600,000 to 700,000 clones, 9.5% to 15% of them seen only once. The receptor comes from a man in his thirties or forties with type 1 diabetes. Sequencing was performed on naive CD4+ T cells from blood. The rearrangement joins TRBV7-2 to TRBJ2-7, with 11 bases lining up with TRBD2. This CDR3 reads CASSQQALAGENEQYF. The DNA of the CDR3 is TGTGCCAGCAGCCAACAAGCACTAGCGGGGGAGAACGAGCAGTACTTC.